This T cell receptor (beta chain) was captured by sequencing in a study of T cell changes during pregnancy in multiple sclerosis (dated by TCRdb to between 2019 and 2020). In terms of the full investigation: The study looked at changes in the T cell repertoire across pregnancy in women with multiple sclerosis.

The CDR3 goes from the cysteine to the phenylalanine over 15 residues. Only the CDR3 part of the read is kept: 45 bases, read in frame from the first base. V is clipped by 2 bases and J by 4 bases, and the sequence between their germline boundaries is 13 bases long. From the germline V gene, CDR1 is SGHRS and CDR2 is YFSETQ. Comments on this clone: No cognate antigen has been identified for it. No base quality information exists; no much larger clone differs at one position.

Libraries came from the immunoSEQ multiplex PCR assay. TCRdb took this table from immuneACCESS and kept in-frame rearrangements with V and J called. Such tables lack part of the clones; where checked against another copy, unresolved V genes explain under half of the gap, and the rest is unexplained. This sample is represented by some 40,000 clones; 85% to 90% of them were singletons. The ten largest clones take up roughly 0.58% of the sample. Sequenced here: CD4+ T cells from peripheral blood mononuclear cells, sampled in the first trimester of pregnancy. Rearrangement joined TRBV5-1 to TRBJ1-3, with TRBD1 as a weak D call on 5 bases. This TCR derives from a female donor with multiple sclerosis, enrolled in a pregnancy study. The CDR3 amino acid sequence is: CASSFDSPVGNTIYF. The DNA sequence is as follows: TGCGCCAGCAGCTTCGACAGCCCAGTAGGAAACACCATATATTTT.